A single sample gave rise to the 5 T cell receptor beta chains below, sequenced in a study of shared clonotypes between healthy human individuals. The protocol was immunoSEQ multiplex PCR, while the TCRdb copy is restricted to in-frame clones and leaves out a portion. This sample yields fewer than 400,000 clones, of which around 67% are seen a single time; 10% to 13% belongs to the top ten. The sequencing sample was made of memory CD4+ T cells sorted from blood. As to subset: CD45RA-negative fraction. The receptors stem from a man in his thirties or forties in good health.

The chain links TRBV5-1 to TRBJ2-1; D ambiguous. The CDR3 extends over 15 amino acids. V was pared by 0 bases and J by 6 bases, with 13 bases between. Looked up from germline, CDR1 is SGHRS and CDR2 is YFSETQ. This CDR3 is CASSLVAGTGNEQFF. The CDR3 DNA reads as TGCGCCAGCAGCTTGGTGGCAGGTACGGGCAATGAGCAGTTCTTC.

The J gene is TRBJ1-2, the V gene TRBV6-1; tentative D call: TRBD1 (6 bases). The germline V gene has CDR1 MNHNS and CDR2 SASEGT. The CDR3 runs 13 residues. V was trimmed by 6 bases and J by 6 bases, leaving 14 bases between them. CDR3 protein: CASRVQGKDGYTF. The CDR3 DNA follows: TGTGCCAGCAGAGTACAGGGCAAGGATGGCTACACCTTC.

This clone was found once. The chain combines TRBV4-1 with TRBJ1-4; tentative D call: TRBD1 (5 bases). Trimming removed 0 bases at V and 8 bases at J, with 22 bases between. There are 18 residues in the CDR3. Germline V gene sequence: CDR1 MGHRA, CDR2 YSYEKL. In DNA, the CDR3 is TGCGCCAGCAGCCAAGATCACACCGTGGGGGGAGGAGGCGAAAAACTGTTTTTT. It encodes CASSQDHTVGGGGEKLFF.

In its sample, this clone was seen once. The chain recombines TRBV25-1 with TRBJ2-1, with D possibly matching TRBD2 (6 bases). Trimming pared 3 bases from V and 6 bases from J, leaving 15 bases between. Germline-derived CDR1 and CDR2 are MGHDK and SYGVNS. The CDR3 loop spans 15 amino acids. The CDR3 coding sequence is TGTGCCAGCAGTGAGGTGTCGGGACTCCGCAATGAGCAGTTCTTC. Translating gives CASSEVSGLRNEQFF.

The count of this clone is one. This chain uses TRBV5-1 with TRBJ2-1; a possible D gene is TRBD2 (6 bases). Trimming cost V 0 bases and J 4 bases, with 11 bases left between them. The CDR3 sequence is 15 residues long. Looked up from germline, CDR1 is SGHRS and CDR2 is YFSETQ. The CDR3 sequence is CASSLGLGGYNEQFF. In nucleotides, the CDR3 is TGCGCCAGCAGCTTGGGACTAGGAGGTTACAATGAGCAGTTCTTC.